One and the same sample provided the 27 T cell receptor beta chains below, sequenced in a study of early T cells in non-severe SARS-CoV-2 infection. TCRdb re-called the 5' RACE reads with MiXCR, one entry per CDR3 protein. The sample carries more than 25,000 distinct CDR3 sequences, roughly 4.3% recorded once. Material for sequencing was whole blood. These receptors all stem from an adult who was a healthcare worker with PCR-confirmed SARS-CoV-2 infection or an uninfected control (not recorded which).

The chain is built from TRBV7-2 and TRBJ2-1; D is possibly TRBD2 (6 bases). Trimming pared 4 bases from V and 3 bases from J, leaving 10 bases between. The CDR3 runs to 14 residues. CDR1 and CDR2 (germline): SGHTA, FQGNSA. The CDR3: CASSSTSIYNEQFF. The CDR3 region has the DNA TGTGCCAGCAGCTCGACTAGTATCTACAATGAGCAGTTCTTC.

This clonotype showed up just a few times. The V gene is TRBV9, the J gene TRBJ2-1; 8 nucleotides match TRBD2. Germline V CDR1 and CDR2: SGDLS, YYNGEE. With V trimmed by 3 bases and J by 3 bases, 5 bases remained unmatched. The CDR3 totals 15 residues. CDR3 DNA: TGTGCCAGCAGCGCGCTAGCGGGCGACTACAATGAGCAGTTCTTC. Translating it yields CASSALAGDYNEQFF. Based on the CDR3 plus reference TRBV9 and TRBJ2-1, the full variable domain is DSGVTQTPKHLITATGQRVTLRCSPRSGDLSVYWYQQSLDQGLQFLIQYYNGEERAKGNILERFSAQQFPDLHSELNLSSLELGDSALYFCASSALAGDYNEQFFGPGTRLTVL.

The gene calls are TRBV13 and TRBJ2-1; 10 nucleotides align to TRBD1. CDR3 length: 15 amino acids. Looked up from germline, CDR1 is PRHDT and CDR2 is FYEKMQ (reference sequence). The V segment lost 5 bases and the J segment 7 bases; nucleotides outside the gene matches: 8. The CDR3 spells CASSRDRGRRNEQFF. The CDR3 DNA reads TGTGCCAGCAGCCGAGACAGGGGGCGGAGAAATGAGCAGTTCTTC.

There are a few counts of this clonotype. The V and J genes are TRBV5-4 and TRBJ2-2; TRBD1 matches at 10 bases. There are 15 residues in the CDR3. V lost 4 bases to trimming and J lost 4 bases; unmatched junction nucleotides: 4. Per the germline V gene, CDR1 is SGHNT and CDR2 is YYREEE (reference sequence). The CDR3 region is CASSPGQGITGELFF. DNA of the CDR3: TGTGCCAGCAGCCCGGGACAGGGGATCACCGGGGAGCTGTTTTTT.

In this sample, this clonotype turned up many times. The chain couples TRBV12-3 or TRBV12-4 to TRBJ1-6, with D unclear. This CDR3 spans 14 amino acids. Trimming took off 4 bases at V and 4 bases at J, with 8 bases between the two ends. The CDR3 sequence: CASSSGQYNSPLHF. CDR3 nucleotides: TGTGCCAGCAGTTCCGGCCAATATAATTCACCCCTCCACTTT.

This clonotype appeared many times. The rearrangement joins TRBV19 to TRBJ2-3; no reliable D call. V lost 4 bases, J lost 4 bases, and 18 bases lay in between. The V gene's germline CDR1 is LNHDA and CDR2 SQIVND (reference sequence). This CDR3 contains 16 residues. CDR3: CASSKPLTPLADTQYF. The CDR3, as DNA: TGTGCCAGTAGTAAGCCCTTGACACCCTTAGCAGATACGCAGTATTTT.

This clonotype was seen at least ten times. The chain joins TRBV5-1 to TRBJ2-7; 10 bases map to TRBD1. The CDR3 spans 15 residues. CDR1 SGHRS and CDR2 YFSETQ come from the germline V gene. Trimming at V came to 0 bases and at J to 2 bases, leaving 2 bases not matched to a gene. Here the CDR3 DNA reads TGCGCCAGCAGCTTGGACGGACAGGGGGCCTACGAGCAGTACTTC. Amino acid sequence: CASSLDGQGAYEQYF.

A few counts support this clonotype. The rearrangement joins TRBV7-8 to TRBJ1-1, with D possibly matching TRBD1 (5 bases). V lost 4 bases and J lost 1, with 13 bases in between. The CDR3 sequence is 15 residues long. Germline V lookup: CDR1 SGHVS, CDR2 FQNEAQ. CDR3 sequence: CASSWSGRGNTEAFF. The CDR3 nucleotides read TGTGCCAGCAGCTGGTCGGGACGGGGGAACACTGAAGCTTTCTTT.

The chain couples TRBV5-5 to TRBJ2-1, with 10 bases lining up with TRBD1. This CDR3 comprises 16 residues. Germline-derived CDR1 and CDR2 are SGHKS and YYEKEE (reference sequence). The junction had 5 bases not matched to a gene; V was cut back by 4 bases and J by 1 base. CDR3 in amino acids: CASSVGTGESYNEQFF. DNA for the CDR3: TGTGCCAGCAGCGTCGGGACAGGGGAATCCTACAATGAGCAGTTCTTC. The whole variable domain, remainder taken from reference TRBV5-5 and TRBJ2-1, is DAGVTQSPTHLIKTRGQQVTLRCSPISGHKSVSWYQQVLGQGPQFIFQYYEKEERGRGNFPDRFSARQFPNYSSELNVNALLLGDSALYLCASSVGTGESYNEQFFGPGTRLTVL.

Only a few counts were recorded for this clonotype. The V and J genes are TRBV7-6 and TRBJ2-1, with TRBD1 as a possible D gene (6 bases). Germline V lookup: CDR1 SGHVS, CDR2 FNYEAQ. The length of the CDR3 is 14 residues. V gave up 1 base and J gave up 6 bases, with 10 bases separating them. As DNA, the CDR3 is TGTGCCAGCAGCTTAGGATGGACAGTCAATGAGCAGTTCTTC. This translates into CASSLGWTVNEQFF.

This clonotype was seen more than once but under ten times. V and J are TRBV7-9 and TRBJ2-7; D ambiguous. The ends were cut back, 1 base at V and 3 bases at J, with 10 bases in the middle. Germline V lookup: CDR1 SEHNR, CDR2 FQNEAQ (reference sequence). The CDR3 contains 14 residues. The CDR3 region is CASSLESRNYEQYF. Here the CDR3 DNA reads TGTGCCAGCAGCTTAGAAAGCAGAAACTACGAGCAGTACTTC.

This clonotype was seen repeatedly, ten times or more. The rearrangement uses TRBV21-1 and TRBJ1-1; the table's TRBD1 call for D was not verified on the DNA. TRBV21-1 is noted as a pseudogene. This CDR3 contains 16 residues. The CDR3 here is CASSKGQGKMNTEAFF. The CDR3 DNA reads TGTGCCAGCAGCAAAGGGCAGGGCAAGATGAACACTGAAGCTTTCTTT.

This clonotype was recorded many times. The chain uses TRBV7-6 and TRBJ2-3; no clear D gene. Between the trimmed V and J ends, which lost 1 base and 6 bases, there was a span of 14 bases. The CDR3 sequence is 15 residues long. The germline gives CDR1 SGHVS, CDR2 FNYEAQ. CDR3 residues: CASSLDPLLGDTQYF. The CDR3 nucleotides are TGTGCCAGCAGCTTAGATCCCCTACTGGGGGATACGCAGTATTTT.

This clonotype was seen at least ten times. The chain combines TRBV21-1 with TRBJ1-1; TRBD1, the table's D call, was not compared with the DNA. TRBV21-1 is a known pseudogene. The CDR3 runs to 14 residues. In DNA form, the CDR3 reads TGTGCCAGCAGCAATAAAGGGGCGAAGGTTGAAGCTTTCTTT. Its protein product is CASSNKGAKVEAFF.

This clonotype occurred many times. The rearrangement uses TRBV7-9 and TRBJ2-1, with 9 bases matching TRBD1. V gave up 3 bases and J gave up 7 bases; unmatched junction bases: 13. This CDR3 region has 17 residues. Germline CDR1 and CDR2: SEHNR and FQNEAQ (reference sequence). The CDR3 nucleotides are TGTGCCAGCAGCTTTTTTGTCGTAGGACAGGGGAAAAATGAGCAGTTCTTC. Its protein product is CASSFFVVGQGKNEQFF.

The rearrangement links TRBV6-2 or TRBV6-3 to TRBJ2-2; D might be TRBD1 (5 bases). The V end was cut by 1 base, the J end by 3 bases, with 6 bases between. CDR3 length: 14 amino acids. Per the germline V gene, CDR1 is MNHEY and CDR2 is SVGEGT. As DNA, the CDR3 is TGTGCCAGCAGTTACTTGACAGACACCGGGGAGCTGTTTTTT. Translating it yields CASSYLTDTGELFF.

The chain links TRBV7-6 to TRBJ2-3; no reliable D call. The CDR3 has 12 residues. The V end was cut by 4 bases, the J end by 8 bases, with 10 bases between. CDR1 and CDR2 from the germline V gene are SGHVS and FNYEAQ. Here the CDR3 reads CASSSDRGTQYF. The DNA of the CDR3 is TGTGCCAGCAGCTCGGACCGAGGTACGCAGTATTTT.

This clonotype was detected ten times or more. For the CDR3, the DNA is TGTGCCAGCAGCTTTCCTACATCCTGGGACAGAGAAAGCCAAGAGACCCAGTACTTC. It specifies CASSFPTSWDRESQETQYF. The rearrangement links TRBV5-4 to TRBJ2-5; 7 nucleotides agree with TRBD1. CDR3 length: 19 amino acids. CDR1 and CDR2 from the germline V gene are SGHNT and YYREEE (reference sequence). The trim removed 2 bases at V and 1 base at J, leaving 17 bases unmatched. Full variable domain (missing parts from reference TRBV5-4 and TRBJ2-5): ETGVTQSPTHLIKTRGQQVTLRCSSQSGHNTVSWYQQALGQGPQFIFQYYREEENGRGNFPPRFSGLQFPNYSSELNVNALELDDSALYLCASSFPTSWDRESQETQYFGPGTRLLVL.

This clonotype was counted between two and nine times. The chain is built from TRBV12-3 or TRBV12-4 and TRBJ2-1; D is possibly TRBD2 (6 bases). V dropped 4 bases and J dropped 7 bases, with 17 bases sitting between them. The CDR3 runs to 15 residues. The CDR3 is CASSSLGGSLNEQFF. The CDR3 region has the DNA TGTGCCAGCAGTTCCCTAGGAGGGAGCCTGAATGAGCAGTTCTTC.

V and J are TRBV13 and TRBJ1-1, with D tentatively TRBD1 (6 bases). The CDR3 loop spans 12 amino acids. Germline lookup yields CDR1 PRHDT and CDR2 FYEKMQ (reference sequence). The V end lost 1 base, the J end lost 11 bases, and 11 bases lay between the germline ends. This CDR3 reads CASSLDRVYAFF. The CDR3 bases are TGTGCCAGCAGCTTAGACAGGGTTTATGCTTTCTTT. The entire variable domain, with the rest obtained from reference TRBV13 and TRBJ1-1, is as follows: AAGVIQSPRHLIKEKRETATLKCYPIPRHDTVYWYQQGPGQDPQFLISFYEKMQSDKGSIPDRFSAQQFSDYHSELNMSSLELGDSALYFCASSLDRVYAFFGQGTRLTVV.

Ten or more counts support this clonotype. The chain combines TRBV29-1 with TRBJ2-2, with D unclear. There are 15 residues in the CDR3. V gave up 4 bases and J gave up 0 bases, with 12 bases separating them. Germline V gives CDR1 SQVTM, CDR2 ANQGSEA. The CDR3 protein is CSVVNPGANTGELFF. CDR3 DNA: TGCAGCGTTGTTAATCCGGGCGCGAACACCGGGGAGCTGTTTTTT.

This rearrangement joins TRBV27 to TRBJ2-1; D is uncertain. This CDR3 spans 13 amino acids. The V and J ends lost 3 bases and 8 bases respectively, with 11 bases between them. CDR1 and CDR2 from the germline V gene are MNHEY and SMNVEV (reference sequence). The CDR3 here is CASSFRDRDEQFF. CDR3 nucleotide sequence: TGTGCCAGCAGTTTTAGGGATCGGGATGAGCAGTTCTTC.

This clonotype was found many times. V and J are TRBV4-1 and TRBJ2-3; D call uncertain. V was clipped by 2 bases and J by 0 bases, with 12 bases between them. CDR3 size: 16 residues. The germline gives CDR1 MGHRA, CDR2 YSYEKL. CDR3 coding DNA: TGCGCCAGCAGCCAACGAGACTTACCTAGCACAGATACGCAGTATTTT. It yields the protein CASSQRDLPSTDTQYF.

This clonotype was observed a handful of times. The rearrangement links TRBV18 to TRBJ1-5; perhaps TRBD1 as D (6 bases). Trimming cost V 2 bases and J 5 bases, with 13 bases left between them. This CDR3 is built from 15 residues. Germline V gene lookup returns CDR1 KGHSH and CDR2 LQKENI. The CDR3 coding sequence is TGTGCCAGCTCACCAGAGTGGGGGGCGGATCAGCCCCAGCATTTT. Residues: CASSPEWGADQPQHF.

This clonotype was counted ten times or more. This chain connects TRBV21-1 to TRBJ2-5; whether TRBD2, the table's D call, matches the DNA was not checked. TRBV21-1 is tagged as a pseudogene. CDR3 length equals 14 residues. The CDR3 protein is CASSLSELEETQYF. The CDR3 DNA sequence: TGTGCCAGCAGCCTCTCGGAACTAGAAGAGACCCAGTACTTC.

This clonotype was recorded a few times. The chain employs TRBV20-1 and TRBJ2-7; D might be TRBD2 (7 bases). V lost 2 bases and J 3 bases, leaving 14 bases between the germline ends. CDR1 is DFQATT, CDR2 SNEGSKA, per germline (reference sequence). The CDR3 runs 14 residues. The CDR3 nucleotides read TGCAGTGCTAGAAAAGGAAGGGGGGGCTACGAGCAGTACTTC. It yields the protein CSARKGRGGYEQYF.

This clonotype was detected many times. The chain has TRBV5-1 and TRBJ1-2; D is unclear. CDR1 is SGHRS, CDR2 YFSETQ, per germline. V lost 3 bases and J 2 bases, leaving 20 bases between the germline ends. The CDR3 consists of 17 residues. CDR3 residues: CASSSPDFGKANYGYTF. CDR3 DNA: TGCGCCAGCAGCTCGCCGGATTTTGGGAAGGCGAACTATGGCTACACCTTC.